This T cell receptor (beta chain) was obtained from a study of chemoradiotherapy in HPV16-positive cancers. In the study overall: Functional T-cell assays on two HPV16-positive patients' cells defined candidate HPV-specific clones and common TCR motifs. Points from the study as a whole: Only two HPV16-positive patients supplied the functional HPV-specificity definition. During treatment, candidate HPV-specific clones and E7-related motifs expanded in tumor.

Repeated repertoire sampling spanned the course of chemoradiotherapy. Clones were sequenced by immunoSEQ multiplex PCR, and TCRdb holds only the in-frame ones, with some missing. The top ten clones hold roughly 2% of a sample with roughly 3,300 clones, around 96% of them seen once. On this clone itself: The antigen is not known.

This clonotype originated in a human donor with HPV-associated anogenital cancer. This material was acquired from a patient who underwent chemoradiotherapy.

The CDR3 spells CASSPPAGHYGYTF. The DNA for the CDR3 is TGTGCCAGCAGCCCCCCGGCAGGACACTATGGCTACACCTTC. The chain carries TRBV11-2 and TRBJ1-2; D ambiguous. Between the trimmed V and J ends, which lost 5 bases and 3 bases, there was a span of 13 bases. CDR1 and CDR2 from the germline V gene are SGHAT and FQNNGV. The CDR3 totals 14 residues.